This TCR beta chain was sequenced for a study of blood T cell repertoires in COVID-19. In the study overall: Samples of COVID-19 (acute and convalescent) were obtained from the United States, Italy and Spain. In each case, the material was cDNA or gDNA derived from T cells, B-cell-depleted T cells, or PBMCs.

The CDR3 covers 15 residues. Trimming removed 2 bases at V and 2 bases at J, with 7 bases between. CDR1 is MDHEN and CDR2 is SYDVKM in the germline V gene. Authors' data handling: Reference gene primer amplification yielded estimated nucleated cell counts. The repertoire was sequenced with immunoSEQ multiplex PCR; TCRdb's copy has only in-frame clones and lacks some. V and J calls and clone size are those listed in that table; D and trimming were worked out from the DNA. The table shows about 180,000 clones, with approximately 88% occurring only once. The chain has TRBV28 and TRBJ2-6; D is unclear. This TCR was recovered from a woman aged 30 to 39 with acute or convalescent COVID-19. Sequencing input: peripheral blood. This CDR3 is CASSLIQAGANVLTF. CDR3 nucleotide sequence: TGTGCCAGCAGTTTAATCCAGGCTGGGGCCAACGTCCTGACTTTC. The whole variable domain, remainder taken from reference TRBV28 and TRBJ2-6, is DVKVTQSSRYLVKRTGEKVFLECVQDMDHENMFWYRQDPGLGLRLIYFSYDVKMKEKGDIPEGYSVSREKKERFSLILESASTNQTSMYLCASSLIQAGANVLTFGAGSRLTVL.